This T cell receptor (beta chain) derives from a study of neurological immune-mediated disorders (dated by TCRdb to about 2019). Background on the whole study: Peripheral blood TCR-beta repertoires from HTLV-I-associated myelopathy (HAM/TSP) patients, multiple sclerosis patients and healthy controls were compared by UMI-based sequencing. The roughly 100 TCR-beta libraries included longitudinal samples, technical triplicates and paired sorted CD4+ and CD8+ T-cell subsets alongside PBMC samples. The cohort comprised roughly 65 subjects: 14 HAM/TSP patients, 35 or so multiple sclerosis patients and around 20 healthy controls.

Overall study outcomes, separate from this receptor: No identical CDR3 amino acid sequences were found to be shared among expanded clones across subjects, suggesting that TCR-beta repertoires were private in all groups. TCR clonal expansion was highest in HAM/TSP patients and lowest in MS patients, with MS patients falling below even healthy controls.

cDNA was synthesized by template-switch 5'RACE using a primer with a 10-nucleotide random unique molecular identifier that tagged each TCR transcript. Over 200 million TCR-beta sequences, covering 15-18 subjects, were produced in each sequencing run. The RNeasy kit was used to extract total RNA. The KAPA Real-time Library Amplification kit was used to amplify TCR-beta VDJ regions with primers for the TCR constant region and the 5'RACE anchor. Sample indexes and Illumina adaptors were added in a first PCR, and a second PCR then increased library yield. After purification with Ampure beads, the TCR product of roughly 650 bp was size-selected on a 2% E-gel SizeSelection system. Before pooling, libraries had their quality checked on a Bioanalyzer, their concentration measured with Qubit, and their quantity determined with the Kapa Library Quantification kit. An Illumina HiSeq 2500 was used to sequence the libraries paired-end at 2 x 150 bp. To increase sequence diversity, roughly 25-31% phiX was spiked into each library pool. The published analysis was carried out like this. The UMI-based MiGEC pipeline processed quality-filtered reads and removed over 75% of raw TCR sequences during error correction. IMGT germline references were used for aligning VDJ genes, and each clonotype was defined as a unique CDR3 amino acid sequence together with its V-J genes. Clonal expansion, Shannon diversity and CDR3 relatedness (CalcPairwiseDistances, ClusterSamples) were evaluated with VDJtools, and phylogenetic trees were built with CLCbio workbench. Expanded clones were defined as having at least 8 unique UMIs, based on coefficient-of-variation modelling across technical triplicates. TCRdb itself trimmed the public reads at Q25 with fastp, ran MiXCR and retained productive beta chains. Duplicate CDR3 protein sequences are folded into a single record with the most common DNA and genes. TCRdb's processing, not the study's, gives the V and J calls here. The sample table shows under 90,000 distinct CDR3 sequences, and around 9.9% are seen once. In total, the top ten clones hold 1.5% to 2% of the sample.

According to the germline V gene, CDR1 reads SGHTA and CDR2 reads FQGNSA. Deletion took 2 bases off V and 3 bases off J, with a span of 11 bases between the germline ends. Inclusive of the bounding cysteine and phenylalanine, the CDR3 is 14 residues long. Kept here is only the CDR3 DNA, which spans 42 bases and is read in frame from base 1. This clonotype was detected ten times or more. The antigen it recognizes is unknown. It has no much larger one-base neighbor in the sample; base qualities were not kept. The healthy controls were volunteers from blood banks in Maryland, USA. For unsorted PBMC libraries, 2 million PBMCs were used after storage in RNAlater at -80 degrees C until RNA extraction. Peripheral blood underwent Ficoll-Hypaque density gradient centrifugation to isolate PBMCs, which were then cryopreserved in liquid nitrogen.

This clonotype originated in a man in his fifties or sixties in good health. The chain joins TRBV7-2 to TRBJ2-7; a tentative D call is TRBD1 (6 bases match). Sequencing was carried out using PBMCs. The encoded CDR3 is CASSLRDKSYEQYF. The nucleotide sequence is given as TGTGCCAGCAGCTTAAGGGACAAAAGCTACGAGCAGTACTTC.